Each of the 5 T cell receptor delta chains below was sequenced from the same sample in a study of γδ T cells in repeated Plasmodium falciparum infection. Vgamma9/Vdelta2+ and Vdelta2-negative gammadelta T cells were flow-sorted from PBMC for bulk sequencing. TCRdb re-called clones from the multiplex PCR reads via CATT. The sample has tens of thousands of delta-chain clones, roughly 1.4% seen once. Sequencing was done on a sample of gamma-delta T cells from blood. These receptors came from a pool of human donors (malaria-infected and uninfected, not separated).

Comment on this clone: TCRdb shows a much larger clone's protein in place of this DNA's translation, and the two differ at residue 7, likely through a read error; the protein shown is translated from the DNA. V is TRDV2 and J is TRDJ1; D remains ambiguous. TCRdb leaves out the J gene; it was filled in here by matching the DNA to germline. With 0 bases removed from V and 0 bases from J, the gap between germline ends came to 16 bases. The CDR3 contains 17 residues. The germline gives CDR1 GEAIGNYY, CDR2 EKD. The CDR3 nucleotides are TGTGCCTGTGACACCGCCGAGGTTCTCCGGTACACCGATAAACTCATCTTT. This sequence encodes CACDTAEVLRYTDKLIF.

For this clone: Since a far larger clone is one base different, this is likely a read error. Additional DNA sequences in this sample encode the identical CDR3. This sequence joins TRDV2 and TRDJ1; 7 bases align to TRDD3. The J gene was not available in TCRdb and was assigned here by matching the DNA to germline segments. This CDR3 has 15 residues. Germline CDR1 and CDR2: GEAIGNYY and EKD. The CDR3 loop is CACDTLGGNTDKLIF. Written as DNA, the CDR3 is TGCGCCTGTGACACCCTGGGGGGAAACACCGATAAACTCATCTTT.

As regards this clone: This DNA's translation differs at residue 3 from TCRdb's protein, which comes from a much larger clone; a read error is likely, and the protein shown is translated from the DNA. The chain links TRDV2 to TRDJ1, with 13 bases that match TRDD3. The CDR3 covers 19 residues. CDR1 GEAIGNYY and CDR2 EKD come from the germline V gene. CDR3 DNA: TGTGCCTATGACGATTTACTGGGGGATACGCCCGCGTACACCGATAAACTCATCTTT. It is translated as CAYDDLLGDTPAYTDKLIF.

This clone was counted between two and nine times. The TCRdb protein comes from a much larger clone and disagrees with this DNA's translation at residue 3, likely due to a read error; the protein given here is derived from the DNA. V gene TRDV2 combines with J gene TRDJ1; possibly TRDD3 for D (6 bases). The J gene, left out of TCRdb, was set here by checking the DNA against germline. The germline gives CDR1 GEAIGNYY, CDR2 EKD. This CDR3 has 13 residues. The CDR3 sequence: CARDRLGNDKLIF. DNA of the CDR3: TGTGCCCGTGACCGGCTGGGGAACGATAAACTCATCTTT.

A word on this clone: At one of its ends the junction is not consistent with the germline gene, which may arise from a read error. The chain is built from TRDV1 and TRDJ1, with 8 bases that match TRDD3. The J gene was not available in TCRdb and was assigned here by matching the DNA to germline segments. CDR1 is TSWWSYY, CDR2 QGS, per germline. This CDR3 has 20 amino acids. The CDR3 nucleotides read TGTGCCCTTGGGACTCTAGAACTCCCAGACTGGGGGCTTAACACAGATAAACTCATCTTT. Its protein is CALGTLELPDWGLNTDKLIF.